This T cell receptor (beta chain) originates from a study of blood T cell repertoires in COVID-19 (dated by TCRdb to 2020 to 2022). Study-level background: The collaborator samples originated in the United States, Italy and Spain and spanned the acute and convalescent phases of COVID-19. Subjects who had been exposed to COVID-19, were actively infected with it, or had recovered from it provided the deeply sampled blood TCRbeta repertoires that made up the dataset. The repertoires were made available in a free public database intended to serve as a resource for research on the immune response to SARS-CoV-2. The material from the prospective study consisted of cDNA or gDNA derived from T cells, B-cell-depleted T cells, or PBMCs. Where available, HLA class I and class II types were taken from metadata supplied by the sample provider and were not determined by assay-based typing. Samples came from the ongoing ImmuneRACE study (first 160 participants) plus 1,254 subjects from 6 global collaborators. The sample metadata nearly always contained a de-identified subject ID, COVID-19 status, age in years and sex.

Whole blood was collected in K2EDTA tubes by collaborating institutions according to the institutions' own protocols. Collaborator samples were shipped for TCRbeta analysis as frozen whole blood, isolated PBMCs, or DNA extracted from either sample type. On the study overall, not on this receptor specifically: Clinical and demographic metadata were provided uncurated, with the amount varying by source and participant.

Turning to this clone: Its antigen is currently not known. Nothing much larger sits one base from this clone, and base qualities are not available.

TCRbeta CDR3 regions were amplified from genomic DNA by means of the immunoSEQ Assay, a bias-controlled multiplex PCR. From the authors' description of their analysis: Within the assay, amplification of reference gene primers was used to estimate how many nucleated cells each sample contained. To quantify the absolute abundance of each unique TCRbeta CDR3 rearrangement, sequence reads were collapsed and filtered. For each sample, productive Simpson clonality was calculated by taking the square root of Simpson's diversity index across productive rearrangements. TCRdb took this table from immuneACCESS and kept in-frame rearrangements with V and J called. Such tables lack part of the clones; where checked against another copy, unresolved V genes explain under half of the gap, and the rest is unexplained. V, J and clone size were drawn from that table, and D and trimming were deduced from the DNA. This sample has around 100,000 clones in its table, and more than 75% of those were observed once. Roughly 8.2% of the sample is in the top ten clones.

The sample comprised peripheral blood. The TCR originated in a man between 65 and 80 years old with acute or convalescent COVID-19.

The CDR3 loop reads CAGSRDFNYGYTF. In nucleotide form, the sequence is TGTGCCGGGTCCCGGGACTTTAACTATGGCTACACCTTC. Recombination linked TRBV2 to TRBJ1-2; TRBD1 could be the D gene, as 5 bases match. Taken from cysteine to phenylalanine, the CDR3 has 13 residues. The retained sequence is limited to the CDR3, 39 bases, with the frame set at the first base. The germline V gene sets CDR1 to SNHLY and CDR2 to FYNNEI. Relative to germline, V is 11 bases shorter and J is 1 base shorter, with 14 bases between their ends.